This TCR beta chain is drawn from a study of neoadjuvant nivolumab and ipilimumab in lung cancer. This clone was picked up a small number of times. The antigen is not known. The study's findings and limits: Only two of four nivolumab-treated tumors gained richness and clonality by surgery. Pathologic regression was not significantly tied to TCR clonality.

The table came from immunoSEQ multiplex PCR; TCRdb's copy has only in-frame clones and leaves some out. Counted here are approximately 35,000 clones, 92% occurring once; the ten biggest clones make up around 2.2%. The input for sequencing was peripheral blood, taken after neoadjuvant nivolumab, alone or with ipilimumab, at or shortly before surgery. This receptor was taken from an adult with non-small cell lung cancer.

CDR3 amino acids: CASSLIPSGSAQETQYF. The CDR3 DNA sequence: TGCGCCAGCAGCTTAATCCCTAGCGGGAGTGCTCAAGAGACCCAGTACTTC. The chain uses TRBV5-1 and TRBJ2-5; TRBD2 aligns across 10 bases. The CDR3 length is 17 residues. Trimming took 2 bases from V and 2 from J; bases not matched to a gene: 9. In germline, CDR1 is SGHRS, CDR2 YFSETQ.